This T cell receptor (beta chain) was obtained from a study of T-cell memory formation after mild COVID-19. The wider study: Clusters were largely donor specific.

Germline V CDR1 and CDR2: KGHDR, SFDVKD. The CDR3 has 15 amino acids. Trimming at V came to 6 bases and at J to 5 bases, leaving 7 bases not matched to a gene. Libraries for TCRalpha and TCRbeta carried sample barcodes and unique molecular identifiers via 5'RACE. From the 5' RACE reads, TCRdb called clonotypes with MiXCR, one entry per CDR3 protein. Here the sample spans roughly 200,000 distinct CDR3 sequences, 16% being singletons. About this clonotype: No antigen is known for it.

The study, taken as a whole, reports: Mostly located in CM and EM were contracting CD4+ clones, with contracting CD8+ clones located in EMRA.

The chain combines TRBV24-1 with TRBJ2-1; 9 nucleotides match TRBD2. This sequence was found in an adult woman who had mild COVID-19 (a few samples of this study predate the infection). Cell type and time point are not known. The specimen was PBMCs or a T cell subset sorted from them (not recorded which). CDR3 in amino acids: CATSSILAGNNEQFF. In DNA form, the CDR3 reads TGTGCCACCAGTAGTATTCTAGCGGGAAACAATGAGCAGTTCTTC.